These 8 T cell receptor beta chains share one sample of origin, sequenced in a study of blood T cell repertoires in COVID-19. Profiled with immunoSEQ multiplex PCR; TCRdb holds only in-frame clones, not every one. The sample consists of 200,000 to 300,000 clones, 70% to 90% of them appearing once. Sequencing was done on a sample of peripheral blood. These receptors were collected from a woman between 40 and 55 years old with acute or convalescent COVID-19.

The chain employs TRBV7-2 and TRBJ1-1, with 8 bases fitting TRBD1. Germline trimming cut 2 bases from V and 4 bases from J; bases unmatched to any gene: 12. The CDR3 spans 17 residues. The germline gives CDR1 SGHTA, CDR2 FQGNSA. CDR3 bases: TGTGCCAGCAGCTTAATACAGGGGGGGTTAGCGAGCACTGAAGCTTTCTTT. Translated: CASSLIQGGLASTEAFF.

V and J are TRBV2 and TRBJ2-2, with a possible D match to TRBD2 (6 bases). V lost 1 base to trimming and J lost 2 bases, with 8 bases between them. The V gene's germline CDR1 is SNHLY and CDR2 FYNNEI. The CDR3 is 15 amino acids. The CDR3 sequence: CASSEGGVNTGELFF. In nucleotides, the CDR3 is TGTGCCAGCAGTGAAGGGGGGGTAAACACCGGGGAGCTGTTTTTT. Supplemented by reference TRBV2 and TRBJ2-2, the full variable domain reads EPEVTQTPSHQVTQMGQEVILRCVPISNHLYFYWYRQILGQKVEFLVSFYNNEISEKSEIFDDQFSVERPDGSNFTLKIRSTKLEDSAMYFCASSEGGVNTGELFFGEGSRLTVL.

The V gene is TRBV11-2, the J gene TRBJ1-1; D may be TRBD1 (5 bases). The germline gives CDR1 SGHAT, CDR2 FQNNGV. CDR3 length: 12 residues. V was pared by 5 bases and J by 7 bases, with 11 bases between. The CDR3 nucleotides are TGTGCCAGCAGCCTAGCGGGGGGTGAAGCTTTCTTT. Translated: CASSLAGGEAFF.

The rearrangement uses TRBV23-1 and TRBJ2-3; weak D call: TRBD2 (6 bases). TRBV23-1 is classed as an ORF, of uncertain function. CDR3 length: 23 residues. Trimming pared 0 bases from V and 4 bases from J, leaving 35 bases between. The CDR3 loop reads CASSQSRGRGRTEGQERSDTQYF. In nucleotides, the CDR3 is TGCGCCAGCAGTCAATCGAGGGGTCGGGGCAGAACGGAGGGCCAAGAACGTTCAGATACGCAGTATTTT.

CDR3 nucleotide sequence: TGTGCCAGCAGCCAGGGGCAAAATAATGAAAAACTGTTTTTT. Encoded protein: CASSQGQNNEKLFF. This rearrangement joins TRBV7-9 to TRBJ1-4; D might be TRBD1 (6 bases). The CDR3 sequence is 14 residues long. Looked up from germline, CDR1 is SEHNR and CDR2 is FQNEAQ (reference sequence). The V end lost 5 bases, the J end lost 4 bases, and 11 bases lay between the germline ends. Together with reference TRBV7-9 and TRBJ1-4, the CDR3 gives the full variable domain: DTGVSQNPRHKITKRGQNVTFRCDPISEHNRLYWYRQTLGQGPEFLTYFQNEAQLEKSRLLSDRFSAERPKGSFSTLEIQRTEQGDSAMYLCASSQGQNNEKLFFGSGTQLSVL.

The V and J genes are TRBV19 and TRBJ1-2; 11 nucleotides agree with TRBD1. The length of the CDR3 is 19 residues. From germline, CDR1 is LNHDA and CDR2 SQIVND (reference sequence). The junction had 17 bases not matched to a gene; V was cut back by 4 bases and J by 4 bases. The CDR3 coding sequence is TGTGCCAGTAGTACCTCGCTTCTCGGGACAGGGGGATCCCGCTATGGCTACACCTTC. Translation: CASSTSLLGTGGSRYGYTF.

This clone was observed a single time. The chain joins TRBV11-2 to TRBJ1-2; no reliable D call. The ends were cut back, 6 bases at V and 0 bases at J, with 11 bases in the middle. The CDR3 has 14 residues. CDR1 is SGHAT and CDR2 is FQNNGV in the germline V gene. In nucleotides, the CDR3 is TGTGCCAGCAGTCGAGCAGGCTCTAACTATGGCTACACCTTC. It is translated as CASSRAGSNYGYTF. Using reference TRBV11-2 and TRBJ1-2 for the parts outside the CDR3, the full variable domain is EAGVAQSPRYKIIEKRQSVAFWCNPISGHATLYWYQQILGQGPKLLIQFQNNGVVDDSQLPKDRFSAERLKGVDSTLKIQPAKLEDSAVYLCASSRAGSNYGYTFGSGTRLTVV.

V is TRBV4-2 and J is TRBJ1-2; 7 bases line up with TRBD1. CDR3 length: 15 residues. Unmatched junction bases numbered 10, after V lost 1 base and J lost 8 bases. CDR1 and CDR2 from the germline V gene are LGHNA and YNFKEQ. The CDR3 DNA is TGTGCCAGCAGCCAAGCTGAGGGGGCGGAGAGGGGCTACACCTTC. Translated: CASSQAEGAERGYTF.